The rows below give T cell receptor beta chains drawn from one sample of a study of T cell responses to AZD1222 COVID-19 vaccine. Sequencing used immunoSEQ multiplex PCR; TCRdb keeps in-frame clones, though not all of them. In the table there are about 110,000 clones, about 91% of which are singletons. The input for sequencing was peripheral blood, taken on day 0 of AZD1222 vaccination. The receptor set was obtained from an adult in good health. CDR3s leave out the opening cysteine and the closing phenylalanine or tryptophan.

CDR3 protein	V gene	J gene
ASSEGRQVDDEKLF	TRBV6-1	TRBJ1-4
ASSEVTTGANVLT	TRBV5-1	TRBJ2-6
ASSNGQPGYEQY	TRBV28	TRBJ2-7
ASSQDRSSYEQY	TRBV5-5	TRBJ2-7
ASRGGQSGANVLT	TRBV6-5	TRBJ2-6
AISDGQVNQPQH	TRBV10-3	TRBJ1-5
ASSPTGAGEQY	TRBV5-4	TRBJ2-7
ASSYSRMNEKLF	TRBV6-5	TRBJ1-4
ASSRVSLTAGTNEKLF	TRBV4-1	TRBJ1-4
ASSLLGGGSQSNTEAF	TRBV28	TRBJ1-1
ASSLQQGNHYGYT	TRBV7-2	TRBJ1-2
ASSRNEGSPLH	TRBV7-2	TRBJ1-6
ASSSNSGASGEQY	TRBV18	TRBJ2-7
AAAGGKPGNTIY	TRBV24-1	TRBJ1-3
ASSSDRRYSEAF	TRBV4-2	TRBJ1-1
ASRDTFGQY	TRBV10-2	TRBJ2-7
ASSELLVRDTQY	TRBV6-1	TRBJ2-3
ASSLKESNTEAF	TRBV5-1	TRBJ1-1
ASSPGGNSPLH	TRBV9	TRBJ1-6
ASSEKPLH	TRBV6-1	TRBJ1-6
ASSLVGYEQY	TRBV11-2	TRBJ2-7
ASSPRGAGGPFQETQY	TRBV3-1/TRBV3-2	TRBJ2-5
ASSTGTVTYEQY	TRBV19	TRBJ2-7
ASSLGDRDPDTQY	TRBV5-1	TRBJ2-3
ASSLVLTSLSDRGRSKAF	TRBV5-1	TRBJ1-1
ASSAGTALTTNEKLF	TRBV28	TRBJ1-4
ASSKIRGSSYNEQF	TRBV7-2	TRBJ2-1
ASSQDQAVAGNTIY	TRBV4-3	TRBJ1-3
ASSLLGSDGYT	TRBV12-3/TRBV12-4	TRBJ1-2
ASSYTGGYT	TRBV6-2/TRBV6-3	TRBJ1-2
ASSSAGGSYSPLH	TRBV28	TRBJ1-6
ASSEGGETQY	TRBV10-2	TRBJ2-5
ASSEGGQGGGKLF	TRBV2	TRBJ1-4
SAETDGYT	TRBV20-1	TRBJ1-2
ASPGLAGIHEQF	TRBV2	TRBJ2-1
ASSRRGDTQY	TRBV5-8	TRBJ2-3
ASSPGDRISPLH	TRBV28	TRBJ1-6
ASKSSGGANGELF	TRBV11-2	TRBJ2-2
ASSLYNAGETQY	TRBV5-4	TRBJ2-5
ASSLAGTGAYEQY	TRBV5-4	TRBJ2-7
SAMVATEAF	TRBV20-1	TRBJ1-1
ASSKTSGARDTQY	TRBV7-6	TRBJ2-3
ASSPGQENYGYT	TRBV28	TRBJ1-2
ASALGSSNYGYT	TRBV12-5	TRBJ1-2
ASSPQGGETQY	TRBV7-3	TRBJ2-5
ASRSREGRGYT	TRBV6-5	TRBJ1-2